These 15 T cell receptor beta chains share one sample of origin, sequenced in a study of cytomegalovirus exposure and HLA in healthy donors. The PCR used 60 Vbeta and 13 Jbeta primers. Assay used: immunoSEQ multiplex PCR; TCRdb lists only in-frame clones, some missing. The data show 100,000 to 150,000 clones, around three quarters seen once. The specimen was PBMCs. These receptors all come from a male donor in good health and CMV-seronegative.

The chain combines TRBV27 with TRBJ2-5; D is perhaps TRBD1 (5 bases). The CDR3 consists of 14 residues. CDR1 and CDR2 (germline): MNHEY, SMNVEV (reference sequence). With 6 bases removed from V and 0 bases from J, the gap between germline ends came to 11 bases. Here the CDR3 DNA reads TGTGCCAGCAGGCCAGGGATGAACCAAGAGACCCAGTACTTC. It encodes CASRPGMNQETQYF.

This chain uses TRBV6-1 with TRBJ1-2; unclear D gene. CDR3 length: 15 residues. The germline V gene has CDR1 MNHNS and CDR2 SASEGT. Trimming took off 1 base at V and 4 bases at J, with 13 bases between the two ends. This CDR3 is CASSEDPDSLYGYTF. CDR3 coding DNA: TGTGCCAGCAGTGAAGACCCAGACTCCCTCTATGGCTACACCTTC.

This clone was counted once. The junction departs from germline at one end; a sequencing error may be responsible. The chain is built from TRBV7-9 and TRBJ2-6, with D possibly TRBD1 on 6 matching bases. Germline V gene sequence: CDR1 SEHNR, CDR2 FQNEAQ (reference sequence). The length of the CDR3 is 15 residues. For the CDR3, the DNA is TGTTCCAGCAGCTCTAGGGGGTCCGGGGCCAACGTCCTGACTTTC. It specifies CSSSSRGSGANVLTF.

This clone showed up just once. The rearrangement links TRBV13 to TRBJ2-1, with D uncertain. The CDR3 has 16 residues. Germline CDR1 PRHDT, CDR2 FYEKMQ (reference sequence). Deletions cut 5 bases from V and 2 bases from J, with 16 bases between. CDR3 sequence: CASSTLLSGAYNEQFF. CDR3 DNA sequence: TGTGCCAGCAGCACCCTCCTCTCCGGTGCCTACAATGAGCAGTTCTTC.

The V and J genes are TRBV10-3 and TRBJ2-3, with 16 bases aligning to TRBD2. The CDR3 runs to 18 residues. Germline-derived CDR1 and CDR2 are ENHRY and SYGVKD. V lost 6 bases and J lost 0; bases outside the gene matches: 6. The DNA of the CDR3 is TGTGCCATCAGCGAGGGACTAGCGGGGGGGACTAGCACAGATACGCAGTATTTT. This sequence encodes CAISEGLAGGTSTDTQYF.

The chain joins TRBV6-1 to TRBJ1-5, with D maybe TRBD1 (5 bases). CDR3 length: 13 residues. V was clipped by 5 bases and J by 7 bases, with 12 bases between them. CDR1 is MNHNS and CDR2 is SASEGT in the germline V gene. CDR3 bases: TGTGCCAGCAGTACCGAACCAGGGCAGCCCCAGCATTTT. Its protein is CASSTEPGQPQHF.

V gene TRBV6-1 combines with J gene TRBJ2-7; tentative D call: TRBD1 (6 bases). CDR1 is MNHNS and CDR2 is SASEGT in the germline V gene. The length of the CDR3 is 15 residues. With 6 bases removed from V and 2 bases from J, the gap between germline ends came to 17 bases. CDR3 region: CASSPGQITTYEQYF. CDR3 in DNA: TGTGCCAGCAGCCCAGGACAGATTACAACCTACGAGCAGTACTTC.

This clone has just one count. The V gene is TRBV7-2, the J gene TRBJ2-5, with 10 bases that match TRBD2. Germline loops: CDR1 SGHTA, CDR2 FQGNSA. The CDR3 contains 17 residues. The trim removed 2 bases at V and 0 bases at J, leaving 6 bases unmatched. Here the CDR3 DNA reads TGTGCCAGCAGCTTAAGGAGCGGGGGGGCCGACCAAGAGACCCAGTACTTC. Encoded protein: CASSLRSGGADQETQYF.

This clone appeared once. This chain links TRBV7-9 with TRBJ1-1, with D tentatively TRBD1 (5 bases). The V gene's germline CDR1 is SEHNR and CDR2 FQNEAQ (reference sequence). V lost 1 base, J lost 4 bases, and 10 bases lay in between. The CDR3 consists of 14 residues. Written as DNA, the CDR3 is TGTGCCAGCAGCTTAGTCGGGGGAGCCACTGAAGCTTTCTTT. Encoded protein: CASSLVGGATEAFF.

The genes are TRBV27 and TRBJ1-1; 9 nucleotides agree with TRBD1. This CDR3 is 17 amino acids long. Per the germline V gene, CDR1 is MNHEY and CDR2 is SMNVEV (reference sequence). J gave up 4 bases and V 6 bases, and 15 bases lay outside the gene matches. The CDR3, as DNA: TGTGCCAGCAGAAGACTCAGGACAGGGGTGTATGGCACTGAAGCTTTCTTT. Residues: CASRRLRTGVYGTEAFF.

CDR3 bases: TGTGCCAGCAGTGTCGTTAGACTAGCGGGGTGCACAGATACGCAGTATTTT. As protein: CASSVVRLAGCTDTQYF. The chain links TRBV6-4 to TRBJ2-3; 11 bases agree with TRBD2. The CDR3 runs to 17 residues. CDR1 and CDR2 (germline): MRHNA, SNTAGT. The J segment lost 1 base and the V segment lost 4 bases, leaving 7 bases of the junction unmatched.

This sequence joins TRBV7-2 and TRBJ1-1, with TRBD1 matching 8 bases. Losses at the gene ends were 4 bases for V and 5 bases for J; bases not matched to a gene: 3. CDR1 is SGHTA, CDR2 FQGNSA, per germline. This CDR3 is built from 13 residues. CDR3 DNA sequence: TGTGCCAGCAGCTCCTACAGGGGGACTGAAGCTTTCTTT. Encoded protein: CASSSYRGTEAFF.

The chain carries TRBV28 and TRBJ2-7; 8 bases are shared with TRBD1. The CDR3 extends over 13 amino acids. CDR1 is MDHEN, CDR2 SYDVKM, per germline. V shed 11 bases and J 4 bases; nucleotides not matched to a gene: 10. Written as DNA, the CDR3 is TGTGCCCACGCGAGGACAGGGTCTTACGAGCAGTACTTC. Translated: CAHARTGSYEQYF.

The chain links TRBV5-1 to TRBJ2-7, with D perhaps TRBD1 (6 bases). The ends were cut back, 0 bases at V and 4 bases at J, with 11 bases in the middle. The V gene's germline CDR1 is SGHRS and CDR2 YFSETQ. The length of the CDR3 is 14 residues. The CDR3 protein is CASSLAGDKYEQYF. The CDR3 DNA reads TGCGCCAGCAGCTTGGCCGGGGACAAGTACGAGCAGTACTTC.

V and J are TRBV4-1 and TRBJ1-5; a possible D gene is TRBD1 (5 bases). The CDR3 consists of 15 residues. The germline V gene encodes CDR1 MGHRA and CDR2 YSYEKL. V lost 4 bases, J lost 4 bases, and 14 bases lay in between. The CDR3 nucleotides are TGCGCCAGCAGCCTCCTCGGGGGGTTGAATCAGCCCCAGCATTTT. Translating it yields CASSLLGGLNQPQHF.